This is a list of T cell receptor beta chains from one sample in a study of response to subunit inactivated influenza vaccine. TCRdb redid the calling of the RT-PCR reads with MiXCR, one entry per CDR3 protein. In the table there are 250,000 to 350,000 distinct CDR3 sequences, approximately 23% of which are singletons. Sequenced here: PBMCs from blood, sampled roughly 20 months after vaccination. The receptor source for this set is a man in his fifties or sixties who received an inactivated influenza vaccine. CDR3s include the opening cysteine and the closing phenylalanine or tryptophan. Size values are once, few and many counts, or a class for expanded clones, and some rows have none.

v_call: TRBV20-1; j_call: TRBJ2-5; clone_size: NA; cdr3_aa: CSGTTIAGGETQYF
v_call: TRBV20-1; j_call: TRBJ1-1; clone_size: few; cdr3_aa: CSARSSPNTEAFF
v_call: TRBV20-1; j_call: TRBJ2-5; clone_size: NA; cdr3_aa: CSANGLDGETQYF
v_call: TRBV10-3; j_call: TRBJ1-2; clone_size: NA; cdr3_aa: CAIRKDNYGYTF
v_call: TRBV7-9; j_call: TRBJ2-7; clone_size: NA; cdr3_aa: CASSLAGAEREQYF
v_call: TRBV15; j_call: TRBJ2-3; clone_size: NA; cdr3_aa: CATSRDRGGRGDTQYF
v_call: TRBV7-8; j_call: TRBJ1-6; clone_size: NA; cdr3_aa: CASSSTRQGRGNSPLHF
v_call: TRBV5-1; j_call: TRBJ1-5; clone_size: few; cdr3_aa: CASSLGSGHQPQHF
v_call: TRBV12-3/TRBV12-4; j_call: TRBJ2-2; clone_size: NA; cdr3_aa: CASSLNGRGTGELFF
v_call: TRBV4-3; j_call: TRBJ1-5; clone_size: NA; cdr3_aa: CASSQDLGANQPQHF
v_call: TRBV19; j_call: TRBJ1-1; clone_size: NA; cdr3_aa: CATQAVWTVNTEAFF
v_call: TRBV12-3/TRBV12-4; j_call: TRBJ1-1; clone_size: NA; cdr3_aa: CASRVTGVQEAFF
v_call: TRBV7-2; j_call: TRBJ1-3; clone_size: NA; cdr3_aa: CASSSRTEGNTIYF
v_call: TRBV19; j_call: TRBJ1-1; clone_size: few; cdr3_aa: CASSIPGVGAYTEAFF
v_call: TRBV4-2; j_call: TRBJ1-3; clone_size: few; cdr3_aa: CASSQVGRPSGNTIYF
v_call: TRBV5-1; j_call: TRBJ2-7; clone_size: NA; cdr3_aa: CASSFNRLADTYEQYF
v_call: TRBV4-1; j_call: TRBJ1-5; clone_size: NA; cdr3_aa: CASSQDSGRLNQPQHF
v_call: TRBV6-1; j_call: TRBJ1-1; clone_size: few; cdr3_aa: CASSESTGGEEAFF
v_call: TRBV7-9; j_call: TRBJ2-7; clone_size: few; cdr3_aa: CASSGSWGRSYEQYF
v_call: TRBV2; j_call: TRBJ1-6; clone_size: few; cdr3_aa: CASRRRADNSPLHF
v_call: TRBV3-1; j_call: TRBJ2-7; clone_size: NA; cdr3_aa: CASSPTLDRRSYEQYF
v_call: TRBV29-1; j_call: TRBJ1-4; clone_size: many; cdr3_aa: CSVDTGQNEKLFF
v_call: TRBV6-5; j_call: TRBJ1-5; clone_size: few; cdr3_aa: CASSYSFRYSNQPQHF
v_call: TRBV12-3/TRBV12-4; j_call: TRBJ2-1; clone_size: few; cdr3_aa: CASSFSEGLAGSNNEQFF
v_call: TRBV24-1; j_call: TRBJ1-5; clone_size: few; cdr3_aa: CATGTGSFNQPQHF
v_call: TRBV12-3/TRBV12-4; j_call: TRBJ2-7; clone_size: medium-sized; cdr3_aa: CASRGQGAGYEQYF
v_call: TRBV2; j_call: TRBJ1-5; clone_size: few; cdr3_aa: CASSEALGGAQPQHF
v_call: TRBV19; j_call: TRBJ2-2; clone_size: NA; cdr3_aa: CASSLYDKNTGELFF
v_call: TRBV10-3; j_call: TRBJ1-6; clone_size: NA; cdr3_aa: CAISESNDRVISDNSPLHF
v_call: TRBV11-1; j_call: TRBJ2-2; clone_size: NA; cdr3_aa: CASSSDYLAGVPTGELFF
v_call: TRBV28; j_call: TRBJ2-1; clone_size: NA; cdr3_aa: CASSFLAHNEQFF